A selection of T cell receptor beta chains follows, all from one sample in a study of T cells in localized non-small cell lung cancer. Profiling relied on immunoSEQ multiplex PCR, and the TCRdb table lists in-frame clones only, not all of them. The sample includes 1,300 to 1,500 clones, roughly 22% of them seen just once. This specimen consisted of normal lung tissue next to the tumor, obtained before any cancer treatment. These receptors came from a female donor older than 55 with stage II squamous cell lung carcinoma. The CDR3 runs from the conserved cysteine through the conserved F or W. The D gene is left open where the match is weak. A clone size is listed for some rows: how often the clone was seen (once, few, many), or a class if it is expanded.

TRBJ1-2	-	-	TRBV9	TGTGCCAGCGCTACCTCAAGAAAGACCTATGGCTACACCTTC	CASATSRKTYGYTF
TRBJ2-3	few	-	TRBV9	TGTGCCAGCAGCCGCGGAGGGACCAGCACAGATACGCAGTATTTT	CASSRGGTSTDTQYF
TRBJ2-3	-	-	TRBV18	TGTGCCAGCTCACCAGCGGGGACCACAGATACGCAGTATTTT	CASSPAGTTDTQYF
TRBJ1-5	hyperexpanded	-	TRBV7-2	TGTGCCAGCAGCCGGGCGGTTGGACAGCCCCAGCATTTT	CASSRAVGQPQHF
TRBJ2-1	few	TRBD2	TRBV18	TGTGCCAGCTCCGGGACTAGCGGGGGGGCCTATGAGCAGTTCTTC	CASSGTSGGAYEQFF
TRBJ1-1	-	-	TRBV9	TGTGCCAGCACTACCCGGGTGGGGAACACTGAAGCTTTCTTT	CASTTRVGNTEAFF
TRBJ2-1	few	-	TRBV4-1	TGCGCCAGCAGCTCCCAAGTTCGGAATGAGCAGTTCTTC	CASSSQVRNEQFF
TRBJ2-2	few	TRBD1	TRBV6-8	TGTGCCAGCAGTGGGCCGAGGGGACAGGGGATCGGGGAGCTGTTTTTT	CASSGPRGQGIGELFF
TRBJ1-1	few	-	TRBV6-8	TGTGCCAGCACTCCACCCCGCAGGTTCGGCACTGAAGCTTTCTTT	CASTPPRRFGTEAFF
TRBJ2-1	-	-	TRBV28	TGTGCCAGCAAGGGGGAAAGATGGGCCAATGAGCAGTTCTTC	CASKGERWANEQFF
TRBJ1-1	few	-	TRBV6-8	TGTGCCAGCAGCTGGGGCAGGGTGACTGAAGCTTTCTTT	CASSWGRVTEAFF
TRBJ1-5	-	-	TRBV19	TGTGCCAGCAGAGGCTCAGGGACCGGGCCCCAGCATTTT	CASRGSGTGPQHF
TRBJ2-3	-	-	TRBV7-2	TGTGCCAGCAGCTTAAACTCTGCAGATACGCAGTATTTT	CASSLNSADTQYF
TRBJ2-7	-	TRBD2	TRBV5-1	TGCGCCAGCAGCCCAGCTAGCGGGGGTTACGAGCAGTACTTC	CASSPASGGYEQYF
TRBJ2-2	-	-	TRBV19	TGTGCCAGTACTCCGGGACTCCCCTACACCGGGGAGCTGTTTTTT	CASTPGLPYTGELFF
TRBJ1-1	-	-	TRBV19	TGTGCCAGTAGTTTAGGACGGACGAACACTGAAGCTTTCTTT	CASSLGRTNTEAFF
TRBJ1-1	few	-	TRBV6-8	TGTGCCAGCATGGCCAGGGGGAACACTGAAGCTTTCTTT	CASMARGNTEAFF
TRBJ2-7	few	-	TRBV6-8	TGTGCCAGCAGTGGGGGTCTGGACGGGTACGAGCAGTACTTC	CASSGGLDGYEQYF
TRBJ2-1	-	-	TRBV11-3	TGTGCCAGCAGCCCTTTCCCCGGGATCTACAATGAGCAGTTCTTC	CASSPFPGIYNEQFF
TRBJ2-3	once	TRBD2	TRBV18	TGTGCCAGCTCACCACCGACTAGCGGGATAACAGATACGCAGTATTTT	CASSPPTSGITDTQYF
TRBJ2-1	-	TRBD1	TRBV11-3	TGTGCCAGCAGCTCGGGGACAGGGGGCCGGATAGAGCAGTTCTTC	CASSSGTGGRIEQFF
TRBJ2-3	few	-	TRBV15	TGTGCCACCAGCAGAGATAGGACCACCACAGATACGCAGTATTTT	CATSRDRTTTDTQYF
TRBJ2-5	medium-sized	-	TRBV9	TGTGCCAGCAGCGTAGGTGCATCCCGGGACGAGACCCAGTACTTC	CASSVGASRDETQYF
TRBJ1-6	large	-	TRBV28	TGTGCCAGCGAGGGGAGCTCCTATAATTCACCCCTCCACTTT	CASEGSSYNSPLHF
TRBJ2-7	-	-	TRBV6-8	TGTGCCAGCAATGACAGCCCTAAGGAGCAGTACTTC	CASNDSPKEQYF
TRBJ1-2	few	TRBD1	TRBV6-8	TGTGCCAGCACTCCGGCAGGGGGAGGCTATGGCTACACCTTC	CASTPAGGGYGYTF
TRBJ1-6	-	TRBD1	TRBV18	TGTGCCAGCTCACCGGGACAGGGTAATTCACCCCTCCACTTT	CASSPGQGNSPLHF
TRBJ2-1	medium-sized	TRBD2	TRBV9	TGTGCCAGCAGCTCCGCCCTAGCGGGAGTGTACAATGAGCAGTTCTTC	CASSSALAGVYNEQFF
TRBJ1-4	medium-sized	TRBD1	TRBV7-7	TGTGCCAGCAGCAGCGCCGGGACAGGGGCAGAAAAACTGTTTTTT	CASSSAGTGAEKLFF
TRBJ1-2	few	-	TRBV6-8	TGTGCCAGCTCCGGGGATCCCAACGCTAACTATGGCTACACCTTC	CASSGDPNANYGYTF
TRBJ2-3	once	TRBD2	TRBV15	TGTGCCACCAGCAGAGATGGAACGGGGGGGCCGGATACGCAGTATTTT	CATSRDGTGGPDTQYF
TRBJ2-6	-	-	TRBV11-3	TGTGCCAGCAGCTTAGGCACGGGGACGGGGGCCAACGTCCTGACTTTC	CASSLGTGTGANVLTF
TRBJ1-2	large	-	TRBV11-3	TGTGCCAGCAGCTATTTAGGGCCCCGTGGTGGCTACACCTTC	CASSYLGPRGGYTF
TRBJ1-2	-	-	TRBV28	TGTGCCAGCGTGACAGGTTTGGAAGGCTACACCTTC	CASVTGLEGYTF
TRBJ2-2	few	-	TRBV4-1	TGCGCCAGCAGCCAGTCAACTAACACCGGGGAGCTGTTTTTT	CASSQSTNTGELFF
TRBJ1-6	few	TRBD1	TRBV30	TGTGCCTGGAGTCCCCGGGACAGGGTTAATTCACCCCTCCACTTT	CAWSPRDRVNSPLHF
TRBJ2-1	medium-sized	TRBD2	TRBV11-3	TGTGCCAGCAGCTTAGGGCTAGCGGGAGGAAATGAGCAGTTCTTC	CASSLGLAGGNEQFF
TRBJ1-5	-	-	TRBV28	TGTGCCAGCAGCCCACAGCTCCGGACGGCTCGGGAGTGGCCCCAGCATTTT	CASSPQLRTAREWPQHF
TRBJ1-1	-	-	TRBV11-3	TGTGCCAGCAGCATGACAGCCGGGAACACTGAAGCTTTCTTT	CASSMTAGNTEAFF
TRBJ1-1	-	-	TRBV18	TGTGCCAGCTCAACCTCTTCGGACAGAAGGGCTTTCTTT	CASSTSSDRRAFF
TRBJ2-3	once	TRBD2	TRBV6-8	TGTGCCAGCAGTTCAAAGCGGGGGCTGGAGAATACGCAGTATTTT	CASSSKRGLENTQYF
TRBJ1-1	-	-	TRBV19	TGTGCCAGTATGGCGGGGAGAAGGAACACTGAAGCTTTCTTT	CASMAGRRNTEAFF
TRBJ1-5	-	TRBD1	TRBV6-8	TGTGCCCGGCACTATAACAGGGGGCTAAGGGTAAGCAATCAGCCCCAGCATTTT	CARHYNRGLRVSNQPQHF
TRBJ1-6	once	-	TRBV30	TGTGCCTGGAGTGAGAGGGAGAATTCACCCCTCCACTTT	CAWSERENSPLHF
TRBJ1-4	few	TRBD1	TRBV6-8	TGTGCCAGCAGTTACCCGGGACAGACTAATGAAAAACTGTTTTTT	CASSYPGQTNEKLFF
TRBJ2-5	few	-	TRBV11-3	TGTGCCAGCAGCTTAGTTCCGTTGGGCGGAGAGACCCAGTACTTC	CASSLVPLGGETQYF
TRBJ2-1	-	TRBD2	TRBV14	TGTGCCAGCAACCTCCGCACTAGCGGAGAGGGGAATGAGCAGTTCTTC	CASNLRTSGEGNEQFF
TRBJ2-1	-	TRBD2	TRBV19	TGTGCCAGTAGTATGGGACTAGCGGACAATGAGCAGTTCTTC	CASSMGLADNEQFF
TRBJ1-2	few	-	TRBV6-8	TGTGCCATCTTTGAGGGCAACAGGGCCTCTAACTATGGCTACACCTTC	CAIFEGNRASNYGYTF